This T cell receptor (beta chain) was profiled in a study of blood T cell repertoires in COVID-19. Study overall: PBMCs, B-cell-depleted T cells, or T cells provided the cDNA or gDNA that made up the material.

Germline CDR1 reads MNHEY; CDR2 reads SVGAGI. V lost 2 bases, J lost 5 bases, and 7 bases stayed unmatched. This CDR3 comprises 16 residues. Here immunoSEQ multiplex PCR was the method, and the copy in TCRdb shows in-frame clones only, minus some. Among some 160,000 clones listed, around 89% were seen once. The clonotype comes from a woman aged 50 to 60 who had recovered from COVID-19. Material for sequencing was PBMCs or T cells enriched from blood (not recorded which). The rearrangement uses TRBV6-5 and TRBJ2-2; 8 positions agree with TRBD1. CDR3 residues: CASSYPTGATTGELFF. CDR3 DNA: TGTGCCAGCAGTTACCCGACAGGGGCTACGACCGGGGAGCTGTTTTTT.